The sequence of this TCR beta chain was determined in a study of OX40 agonist ivuxolimab in advanced cancers. Study-wide findings and caveats: Dose levels from 0.1 to 3.0 mg/kg saw CD4+ and CD8+ blood T cells expand clonally by week 6. Expanded clones were, on average, more numerous among CD8+ T cells than CD4+.

V lost 0 bases, J lost 0 bases, and 21 bases lay in between. This CDR3 is 20 amino acids long. Germline CDR1 reads LGHNA; CDR2 reads YNFKEQ. TCRdb's table, derived via immunoSEQ multiplex PCR, lists solely in-frame clones and lacks some. The sample records 90,000 to 120,000 clones, 75% to 95% being singletons. In this sample, this clone turned up once. Its specificity is not known. The starting material was CD4+ or CD8+ T cells sorted from blood, obtained in a trial of the OX40 agonist ivuxolimab. The clonotype comes from an adult with an advanced solid tumor such as melanoma, head and neck, liver or kidney cancer. The chain carries TRBV4-2 and TRBJ2-1; D not certain. The CDR3 sequence is CASSQDNRLPYLNSYNEQFF. DNA of the CDR3: TGTGCCAGCAGCCAAGATAATCGCCTACCGTACCTTAACTCCTACAATGAGCAGTTCTTC.